This T cell receptor (beta chain) came from a study of blood T cell repertoires in COVID-19. About the study: There were acute and convalescent COVID-19 samples, and they came from the United States, Italy and Spain. Sample material is recorded as cDNA or gDNA derived from T cells, B-cell-depleted T cells, or PBMCs.

Germline values: CDR1 MNHEY, CDR2 SVGAGI. The germline V and J ends were trimmed by 4 bases and 2 bases, with 14 bases remaining between them. The CDR3 spans 15 residues. Original processing methods: Amplification of reference gene primers provided the estimated nucleated cell counts. The protocol was immunoSEQ multiplex PCR, while the TCRdb copy is restricted to in-frame clones and leaves out a portion. For V, J and clone size, that table is used; D and trimming come from the DNA. Of around 45,000 clones detected, about 89% appear once; the ten largest clones hold about 17%. The receptor comes from a man aged 55 to 69 with active or convalescent COVID-19. Sample: peripheral blood. The chain couples TRBV6-5 to TRBJ1-1; D is perhaps TRBD1 (5 bases). CDR3 protein: CASSSTRDYNTEAFF. The CDR3, as DNA: TGTGCCAGCAGTTCCACCCGGGACTACAACACTGAAGCTTTCTTT.